The clone carrying this T cell receptor beta chain was picked up a small number of times. What it recognizes is unknown. Libraries of TCR beta came from quantitative 5'-RACE with molecular barcodes. TCRdb recomputed calls from the 5' RACE reads with MiXCR, one row per CDR3 protein. The table lists more than 150,000 distinct CDR3 sequences, around 13% of them singletons, with approximately 11% in the top ten. These data belong to a study of CD8 T cells in ankylosing spondylitis. Germline trimming cut 4 bases from V and 1 base from J; bases unmatched to any gene: 11. The CDR3 contains 17 residues. In germline, CDR1 is MDHEN, CDR2 SYDVKM. Findings and caveats of the study: Matched ankylosing spondylitis synovial fluid reportedly showed significant enrichment of disease-linked clones. In peripheral blood, disease-linked CD8+ clones occurred at relatively low frequencies.

Sample: blood, either unsorted or a sorted T cell fraction (not recorded which). V usage is TRBV28 and J usage is TRBJ2-7; 9 bases map to TRBD1. The sequence derives from a female donor with ankylosing spondylitis or in good health (not recorded which). The CDR3 DNA is TGTGCCAGCAGTTATCCCCAAGGACAGGGGCGGTCCTACGAGCAGTACTTC. Translating it yields CASSYPQGQGRSYEQYF. The entire variable domain, with the rest obtained from reference TRBV28 and TRBJ2-7, is as follows: DVKVTQSSRYLVKRTGEKVFLECVQDMDHENMFWYRQDPGLGLRLIYFSYDVKMKEKGDIPEGYSVSREKKERFSLILESASTNQTSMYLCASSYPQGQGRSYEQYFGPGTRLTVT.